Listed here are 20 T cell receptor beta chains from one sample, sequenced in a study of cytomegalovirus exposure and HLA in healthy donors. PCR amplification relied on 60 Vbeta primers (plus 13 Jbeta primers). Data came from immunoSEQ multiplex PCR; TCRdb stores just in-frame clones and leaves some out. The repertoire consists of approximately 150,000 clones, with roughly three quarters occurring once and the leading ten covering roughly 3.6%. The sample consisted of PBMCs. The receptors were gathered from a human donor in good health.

CDR3 amino acids: CASSLAAGRGANVLTF. For the CDR3, the DNA is TGTGCCAGCAGCTTAGCGGCGGGTCGTGGGGCCAACGTCCTGACTTTC. V usage is TRBV7-2 and J usage is TRBJ2-6; the D gene is possibly TRBD2 (5 bases). Trimming took off 0 bases at V and 3 bases at J, with 9 bases between the two ends. Germline assignment: CDR1 SGHTA and CDR2 FQGNSA. CDR3 size: 16 residues.

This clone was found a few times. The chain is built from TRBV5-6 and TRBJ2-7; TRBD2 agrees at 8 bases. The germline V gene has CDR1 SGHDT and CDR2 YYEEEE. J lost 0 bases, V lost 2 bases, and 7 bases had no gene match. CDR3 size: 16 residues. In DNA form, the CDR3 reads TGTGCCAGCAGCTTCCTAGCGGGTCGGATCTCCTACGAGCAGTACTTC. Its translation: CASSFLAGRISYEQYF.

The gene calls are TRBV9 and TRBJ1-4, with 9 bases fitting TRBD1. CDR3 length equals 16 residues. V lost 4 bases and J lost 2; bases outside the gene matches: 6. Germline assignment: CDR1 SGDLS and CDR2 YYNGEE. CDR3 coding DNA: TGTGCCAGCAGCCCCGGACAGGGGCCGACTAATGAAAAACTGTTTTTT. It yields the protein CASSPGQGPTNEKLFF.

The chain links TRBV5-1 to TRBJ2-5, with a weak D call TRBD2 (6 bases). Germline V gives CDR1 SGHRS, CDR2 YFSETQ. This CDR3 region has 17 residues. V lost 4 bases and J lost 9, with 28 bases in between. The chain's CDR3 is CASSAGRAAGRSAAQYF. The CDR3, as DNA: TGCGCCAGCAGCGCTGGAAGGGCGGCGGGGAGATCGGCGGCCCAGTACTTC.

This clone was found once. This CDR3 reads CASSFGQGSNTEAFF. The CDR3 region has the DNA TGTGCCAGCAGCTTCGGACAGGGGTCGAACACTGAAGCTTTCTTT. The chain employs TRBV7-9 and TRBJ1-1; TRBD1 agrees at 9 bases. The ends lost 3 bases at V and 1 base at J; junction bases unmatched: 3. The germline V gene has CDR1 SEHNR and CDR2 FQNEAQ (reference sequence). There are 15 residues in the CDR3. The full variable domain, rest sourced from reference TRBV7-9 and TRBJ1-1, is DTGVSQNPRHKITKRGQNVTFRCDPISEHNRLYWYRQTLGQGPEFLTYFQNEAQLEKSRLLSDRFSAERPKGSFSTLEIQRTEQGDSAMYLCASSFGQGSNTEAFFGQGTRLTVV.

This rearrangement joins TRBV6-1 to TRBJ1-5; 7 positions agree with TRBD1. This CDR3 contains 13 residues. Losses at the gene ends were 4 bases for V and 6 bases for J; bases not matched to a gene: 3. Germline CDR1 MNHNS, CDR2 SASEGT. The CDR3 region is CASSGTGVQPQHF. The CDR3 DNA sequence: TGTGCCAGCAGTGGCACAGGGGTTCAGCCCCAGCATTTT.

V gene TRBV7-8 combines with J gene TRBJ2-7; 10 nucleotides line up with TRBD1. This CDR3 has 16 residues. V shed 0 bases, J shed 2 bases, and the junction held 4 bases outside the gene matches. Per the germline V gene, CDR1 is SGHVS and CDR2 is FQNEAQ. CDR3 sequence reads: CASSLAQTGGAYEQYF. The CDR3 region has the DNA TGTGCCAGCAGCTTAGCCCAGACAGGGGGCGCCTACGAGCAGTACTTC.

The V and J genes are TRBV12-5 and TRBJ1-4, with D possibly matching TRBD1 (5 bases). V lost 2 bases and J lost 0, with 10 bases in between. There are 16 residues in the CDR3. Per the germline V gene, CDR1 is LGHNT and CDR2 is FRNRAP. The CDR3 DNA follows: TGTGCTAGTGGTTTGTCAGGGAATGCAACTAATGAAAAACTGTTTTTT. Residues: CASGLSGNATNEKLFF.

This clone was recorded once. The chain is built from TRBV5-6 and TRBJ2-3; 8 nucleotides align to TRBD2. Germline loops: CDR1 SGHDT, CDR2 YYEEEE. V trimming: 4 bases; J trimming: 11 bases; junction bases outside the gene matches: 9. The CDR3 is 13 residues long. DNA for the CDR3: TGTGCCAGCAGCCTCAGCGGGAGAGACGGGCAGTATTTT. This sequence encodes CASSLSGRDGQYF.

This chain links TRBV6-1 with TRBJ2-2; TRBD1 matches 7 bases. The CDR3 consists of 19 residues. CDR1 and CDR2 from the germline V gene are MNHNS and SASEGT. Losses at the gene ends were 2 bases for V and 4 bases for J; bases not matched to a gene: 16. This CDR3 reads CASSESVRVGAGGTGELFF. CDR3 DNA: TGTGCCAGCAGTGAATCCGTGCGGGTCGGGGCAGGGGGCACCGGGGAGCTGTTTTTT.

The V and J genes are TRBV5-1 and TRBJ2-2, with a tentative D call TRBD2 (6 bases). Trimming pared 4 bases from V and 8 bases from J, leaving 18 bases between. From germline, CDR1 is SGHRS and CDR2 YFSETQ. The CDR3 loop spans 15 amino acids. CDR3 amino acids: CASSIGTLYGGELFF. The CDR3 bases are TGCGCCAGCAGCATCGGGACTCTCTATGGAGGGGAGCTGTTTTTT.

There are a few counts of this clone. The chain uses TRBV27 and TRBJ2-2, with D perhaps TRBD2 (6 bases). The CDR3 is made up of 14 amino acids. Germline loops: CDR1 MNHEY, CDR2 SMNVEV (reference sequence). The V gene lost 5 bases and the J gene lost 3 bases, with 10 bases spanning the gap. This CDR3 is CASSGRTYTGELFF. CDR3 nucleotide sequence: TGTGCCAGCAGTGGGAGGACCTACACCGGGGAGCTGTTTTTT.

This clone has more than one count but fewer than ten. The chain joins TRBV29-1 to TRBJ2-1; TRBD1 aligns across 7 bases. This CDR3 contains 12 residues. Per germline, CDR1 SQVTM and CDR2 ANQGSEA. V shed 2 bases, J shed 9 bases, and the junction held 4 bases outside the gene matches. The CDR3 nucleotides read TGCAGCGTTGAAAGAGGGGGCGGTGAGCAGTTCTTC. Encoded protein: CSVERGGGEQFF.

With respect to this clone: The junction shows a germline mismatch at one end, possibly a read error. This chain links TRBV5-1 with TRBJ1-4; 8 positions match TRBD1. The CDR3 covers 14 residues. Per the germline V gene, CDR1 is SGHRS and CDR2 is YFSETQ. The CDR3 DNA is TGCACCAGCAGCCCGGACAGGGCCAGTGAAAAACTGTTTTTT. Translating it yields CTSSPDRASEKLFF. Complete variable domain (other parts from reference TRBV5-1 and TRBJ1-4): KAGVTQTPRYLIKTRGQQVTLSCSPISGHRSVSWYQQTPGQGLQFLFEYFSETQRNKGNFPGRFSGRQFSNSRSEMNVSTLELGDSALYLCTSSPDRASEKLFFGSGTQLSVL.

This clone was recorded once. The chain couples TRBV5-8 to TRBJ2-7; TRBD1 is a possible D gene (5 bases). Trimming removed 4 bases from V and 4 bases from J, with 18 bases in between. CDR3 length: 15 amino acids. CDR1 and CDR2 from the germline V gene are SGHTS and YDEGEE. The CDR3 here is CASSPGLGSRYEQYF. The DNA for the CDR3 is TGTGCCAGCAGCCCAGGGTTGGGGTCCAGGTACGAGCAGTACTTC.

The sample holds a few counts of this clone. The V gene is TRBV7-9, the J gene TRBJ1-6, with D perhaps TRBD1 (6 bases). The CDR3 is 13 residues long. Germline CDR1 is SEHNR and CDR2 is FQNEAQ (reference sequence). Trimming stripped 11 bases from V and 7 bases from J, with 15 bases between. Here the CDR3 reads CAGGRGSNSPLHF. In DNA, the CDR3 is TGTGCCGGCGGAAGGGGGTCGAATTCACCCCTCCACTTT.

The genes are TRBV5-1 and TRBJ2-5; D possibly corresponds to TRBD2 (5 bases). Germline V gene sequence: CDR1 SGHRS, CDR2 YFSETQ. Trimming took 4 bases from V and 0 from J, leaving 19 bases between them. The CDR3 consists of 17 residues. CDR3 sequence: CASSPRLSSLYQETQYF. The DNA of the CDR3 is TGCGCCAGCAGCCCTAGACTATCTTCCTTGTACCAAGAGACCCAGTACTTC.

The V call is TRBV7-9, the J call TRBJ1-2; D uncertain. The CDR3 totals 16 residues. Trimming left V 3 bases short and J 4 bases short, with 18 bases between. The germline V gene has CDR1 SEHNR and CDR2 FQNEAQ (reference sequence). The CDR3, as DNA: TGTGCCAGCAGCTTCGGTACCGTTGATGGAGGCTATGGCTACACCTTC. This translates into CASSFGTVDGGYGYTF.

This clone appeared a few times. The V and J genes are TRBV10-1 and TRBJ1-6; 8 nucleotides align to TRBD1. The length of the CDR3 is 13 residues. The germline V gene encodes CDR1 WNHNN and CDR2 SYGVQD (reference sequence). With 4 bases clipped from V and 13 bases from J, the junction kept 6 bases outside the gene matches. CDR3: CASSAGQGNPLHF. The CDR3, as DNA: TGCGCCAGCAGTGCCGGACAGGGCAATCCCCTCCACTTT.

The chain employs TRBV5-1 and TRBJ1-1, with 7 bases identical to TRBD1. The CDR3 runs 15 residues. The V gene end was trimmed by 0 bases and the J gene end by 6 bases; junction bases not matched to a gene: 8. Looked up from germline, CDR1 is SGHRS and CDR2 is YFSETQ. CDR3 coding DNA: TGCGCCAGCAGCTTGGAGTCAGGGGGAACTCCTGAAGCTTTCTTT. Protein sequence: CASSLESGGTPEAFF.